This TCR beta chain is from a study of blood T cell repertoires in COVID-19. This table comes from immunoSEQ multiplex PCR, and its TCRdb copy is limited to in-frame clones, with some not included. The sample yields about 160,000 clones, 85% seen once. The sample was peripheral blood. The origin of this receptor is a human donor with acute or convalescent COVID-19. The donor label of this sample is uncertain.

This CDR3 reads CASRRGGNYGYTF. CDR3 bases: TGTGCCAGCAGGCGGGGGGGGAACTATGGCTACACCTTC. This chain links TRBV6-5 with TRBJ1-2; perhaps TRBD1 as D (5 bases). The CDR3 loop spans 13 amino acids. Looked up from germline, CDR1 is MNHEY and CDR2 is SVGAGI. V lost 6 bases to trimming and J lost 2 bases, with 10 bases between them.